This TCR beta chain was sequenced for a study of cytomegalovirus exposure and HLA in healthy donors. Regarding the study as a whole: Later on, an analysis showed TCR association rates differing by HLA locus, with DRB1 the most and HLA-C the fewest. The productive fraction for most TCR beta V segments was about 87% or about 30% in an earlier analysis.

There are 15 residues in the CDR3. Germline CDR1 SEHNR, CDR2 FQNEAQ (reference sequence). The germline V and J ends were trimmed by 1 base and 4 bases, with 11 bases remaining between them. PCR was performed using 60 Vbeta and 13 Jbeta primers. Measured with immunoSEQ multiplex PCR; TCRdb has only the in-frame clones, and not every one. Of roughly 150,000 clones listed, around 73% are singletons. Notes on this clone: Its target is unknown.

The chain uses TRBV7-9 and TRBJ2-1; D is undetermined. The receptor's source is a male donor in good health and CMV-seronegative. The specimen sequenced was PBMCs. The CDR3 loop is CASSLELRWYNEQFF. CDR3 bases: TGTGCCAGCAGCTTAGAGCTCCGGTGGTACAATGAGCAGTTCTTC.